The 3 T cell receptor beta chains presented below share a single source sample, sequenced in a study of blood T cells in healthy people across ages. The second PCR ran about 6 to 12 cycles with a sample-barcoded 5' primer and J-beta primers. A single record per CDR3 protein comes from TCRdb applying MiXCR to the 5' RACE reads. The sample records approximately 800,000 distinct CDR3 sequences, 60% to 80% being singletons. Sequenced material: blood. These receptors all stem from a man aged 30 to 39 in good health.

This clonotype was seen once. The rearrangement links TRBV3-1 to TRBJ1-1; D uncertain. V was cut by 4 bases and J by 5 bases, with 8 bases left in between. CDR3 length equals 12 residues. From germline, CDR1 is LGHDT and CDR2 YNNKEL (reference sequence). In DNA, the CDR3 is TGTGCCAGCAGCCGAGAGAGGACTGAAGCTTTCTTT. Its translation: CASSRERTEAFF. The full variable domain, rest sourced from reference TRBV3-1 and TRBJ1-1, is DTAVSQTPKYLVTQMGNDKSIKCEQNLGHDTMYWYKQDSKKFLKIMFSYNNKELIINETVPNRFSPKSPDKAHLNLHINSLELGDSAVYFCASSRERTEAFFGQGTRLTVV.

In its sample, this clonotype was seen once. This rearrangement joins TRBV27 to TRBJ1-6; no reliable D call. The CDR3 has 15 amino acids. Germline CDR1 and CDR2: MNHEY and SMNVEV (reference sequence). V lost 3 bases to trimming and J lost 5 bases, with 11 bases between them. The CDR3 region is CASSLLGPNNSPLHF. CDR3 in DNA: TGTGCCAGCAGTTTGCTCGGCCCGAATAATTCACCCCTCCACTTT.

This chain uses TRBV6-5 with TRBJ2-3; D gene uncertain. Trimming stripped 5 bases from V and 5 bases from J, with 11 bases between. The CDR3 has 13 residues. The germline gives CDR1 MNHEY, CDR2 SVGAGI. CDR3 coding DNA: TGTGCCAGCAGTCCACAAATCGGAGATACGCAGTATTTT. It encodes CASSPQIGDTQYF.